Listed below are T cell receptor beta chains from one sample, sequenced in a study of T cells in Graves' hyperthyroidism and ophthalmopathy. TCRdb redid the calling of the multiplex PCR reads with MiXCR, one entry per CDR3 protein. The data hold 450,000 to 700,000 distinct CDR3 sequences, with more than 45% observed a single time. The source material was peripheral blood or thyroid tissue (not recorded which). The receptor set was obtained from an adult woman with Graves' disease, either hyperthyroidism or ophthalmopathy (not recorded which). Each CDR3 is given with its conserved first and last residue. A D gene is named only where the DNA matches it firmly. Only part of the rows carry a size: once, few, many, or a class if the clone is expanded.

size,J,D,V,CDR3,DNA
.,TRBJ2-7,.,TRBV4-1,CASSPLQENSYEQYF,TGCGCCAGCAGCCCGCTTCAGGAAAACTCCTACGAGCAGTACTTC
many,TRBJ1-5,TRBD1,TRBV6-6,CASSSGTGAGNQPQHF,TGTGCCAGCAGTTCCGGGACAGGGGCGGGCAATCAGCCCCAGCATTTT
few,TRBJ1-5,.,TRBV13,CASNPSLGRVNQPQHF,TGTGCCAGCAACCCAAGCCTAGGGAGGGTCAATCAGCCCCAGCATTTT
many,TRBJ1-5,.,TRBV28,CASSLPGTNQPQHF,TGTGCCAGCAGTCTTCCGGGAACGAATCAGCCCCAGCATTTT
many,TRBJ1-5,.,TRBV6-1,CASSEGQPWRRPQHF,TGTGCCAGCAGTGAAGGACAGCCCTGGCGTCGGCCCCAGCATTTT
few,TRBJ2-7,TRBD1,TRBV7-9,CASSHWDRVTYEQYF,TGTGCCAGCAGCCATTGGGACAGGGTGACCTACGAGCAGTACTTC
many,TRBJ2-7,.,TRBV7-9,CASSRREAYEQYF,TGTGCCAGCAGCCGCCGGGAAGCCTACGAGCAGTACTTC
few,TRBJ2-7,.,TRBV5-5,CASSLVMGLLYF,TGTGCCAGCAGCTTGGTGATGGGGCTGCTGTACTTC
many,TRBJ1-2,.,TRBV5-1,CASSLDSYGYTF,TGTGCCAGCAGCTTAGACAGCTATGGCTACACCTTC
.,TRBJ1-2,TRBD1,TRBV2,CASSEGAGGLYGYTF,TGTGCCAGCAGTGAAGGGGCAGGGGGCCTCTATGGCTACACCTTC